These 9 T cell receptor beta chains came from one sample sequenced in a study of T cells after yellow fever vaccination. MiXCR, applied by TCRdb to the 5' RACE reads, yields one record per CDR3 protein. The sample yields a few hundred thousand distinct CDR3 sequences, around 3.6% seen once. The specimen was PBMCs, collected on the day of the yellow fever booster vaccination. These receptors were collected from a young man who received the YFV17D yellow fever vaccine.

The sample holds many counts of this clonotype. The gene calls are TRBV29-1 and TRBJ1-5; D possibly corresponds to TRBD1 (5 bases). Germline values: CDR1 SQVTM, CDR2 ANQGSEA. The CDR3 is 15 amino acids. The ends were cut back, 7 bases at V and 2 bases at J, with 18 bases in the middle. Here the CDR3 reads CSAGWGDAGNQPQHF. The CDR3, as DNA: TGCAGCGCTGGGTGGGGGGACGCCGGCAATCAGCCCCAGCATTTT.

The chain recombines TRBV30 with TRBJ1-4; 7 nucleotides agree with TRBD1. The V and J ends lost 3 bases and 3 bases, in that order; junction bases with no gene match: 4. This CDR3 has 14 residues. Germline CDR1 is GTSNPN and CDR2 is SVGIG (reference sequence). The CDR3 coding sequence is TGTGCCTGGAGCCAGGGGGGGGCTAATGAAAAACTGTTTTTT. Translating gives CAWSQGGANEKLFF.

The chain joins TRBV18 to TRBJ1-5; 11 bases are a match to TRBD1. V was clipped by 4 bases and J by 5 bases; unmatched bases: 4. CDR1 KGHSH and CDR2 LQKENI come from the germline V gene. CDR3 length: 15 residues. The CDR3 reads CASSQRTGGDQPQHF. CDR3 coding DNA: TGTGCCAGCTCACAACGGACAGGGGGCGATCAGCCCCAGCATTTT.

This clonotype was counted at least ten times. The chain has TRBV6-5 and TRBJ1-6, with 8 bases matching TRBD1. V lost 6 bases to trimming and J lost 5 bases; unmatched junction nucleotides: 6. Germline CDR1 is MNHEY and CDR2 is SVGAGI. The CDR3 has 15 amino acids. DNA of the CDR3: TGTGCCAGCAGAGATGGGACAGGTCATAATTCACCCCTCCACTTT. Translation gives CASRDGTGHNSPLHF.

This clonotype was counted ten times or more. The chain couples TRBV6-2 or TRBV6-3 to TRBJ2-4, with 9 bases matching TRBD1. J gave up 6 bases and V 2 bases, and 5 bases lay outside the gene matches. CDR1 MNHEY and CDR2 SVGEGT come from the germline V gene. The CDR3 sequence is 15 residues long. CDR3 in DNA: TGTGCCAGCAGTTACCTGCGGGGACAGGGAAACATTCAGTACTTC. Its translation: CASSYLRGQGNIQYF.

The chain uses TRBV5-5 and TRBJ2-7, with D possibly called TRBD1 or TRBD2 (7 bases each). The germline V and J ends were trimmed by 1 base and 2 bases, with 13 bases remaining between them. The CDR3 has 15 residues. Germline CDR1 and CDR2: SGHKS and YYEKEE (reference sequence). Written as DNA, the CDR3 is TGTGCCAGCAGCTTGCAGCAGGGGGGGACCTACGAGCAGTACGTC. Its protein is CASSLQQGGTYEQYV.

The rearrangement uses TRBV9 and TRBJ2-3, with TRBD2 matching 13 bases. The CDR3 contains 16 residues. CDR1 and CDR2 from the germline V gene are SGDLS and YYNGEE. V lost 3 bases, J lost 4 bases, and 5 bases stayed unmatched. The CDR3 nucleotides are TGTGCCAGCAGCGCCGAGGGACTAGCGGGGCCAGATACGCAGTATTTT. Its translation is CASSAEGLAGPDTQYF.

This clonotype was found many times. V usage is TRBV20-1 and J usage is TRBJ1-2; D might be TRBD1 (5 bases). Deletions cut 2 bases from V and 1 base from J, with 14 bases between. From germline, CDR1 is DFQATT and CDR2 SNEGSKA (reference sequence). CDR3 size: 15 residues. The CDR3 DNA is TGCAGTGCTAGACCTGACAGAAGATATAACTATGGCTACACCTTC. Its protein is CSARPDRRYNYGYTF.

Only a few counts were recorded for this clonotype. The chain couples TRBV7-2 to TRBJ2-3; D gene uncertain. The CDR3 totals 13 residues. The V and J ends lost 5 bases and 2 bases respectively, with 8 bases between them. Germline assignment: CDR1 SGHTA and CDR2 FQGNSA. The CDR3 DNA reads TGTGCCAGCAGCGGAACCTACACAGATACGCAGTATTTT. It codes for CASSGTYTDTQYF.